Here is one TCR beta chain with its context. The antigen is not known. TCRdb reanalysed the reads using MiXCR and keeps one entry per CDR3 protein. The data hold more than 250,000 distinct CDR3 sequences, with about 25% observed a single time. The data derive from a study of T cell repertoires in cytomegalovirus infection. About the research overall: CMV epitopes that were recently identified and HLA-C-restricted were used alongside well-studied HLA-B-restricted ones. Indications of both CMV infection and matching HLA type were provided by public TCR beta signatures. General study results and limits: Ex vivo, HLA-C-restricted CMV-specific TCR beta clonotypes prevailed over the rest of the response. Totalled public TCR beta family frequency picked out people who carried CMV plus the relevant HLA.

Per germline, CDR1 LNHNV and CDR2 YYDKDF (reference sequence). V dropped 3 bases and J dropped 8 bases, with 22 bases sitting between them. CDR3 size: 16 residues. This chain connects TRBV15 to TRBJ1-1, with a tentative D call TRBD1 (5 bases). This TCR was recovered from a human donor in good health (CMV status not recorded). Some clones in this sample may be carry-over from other donors' samples. The sequencing used cultured PBMCs, collected from culture after CMV antigen stimulation. The CDR3 DNA is TGTGCCACCAGCAGCCCGGGGACGTGGGGGGTCTTGGAAGCTTTCTTT. Protein sequence: CATSSPGTWGVLEAFF.